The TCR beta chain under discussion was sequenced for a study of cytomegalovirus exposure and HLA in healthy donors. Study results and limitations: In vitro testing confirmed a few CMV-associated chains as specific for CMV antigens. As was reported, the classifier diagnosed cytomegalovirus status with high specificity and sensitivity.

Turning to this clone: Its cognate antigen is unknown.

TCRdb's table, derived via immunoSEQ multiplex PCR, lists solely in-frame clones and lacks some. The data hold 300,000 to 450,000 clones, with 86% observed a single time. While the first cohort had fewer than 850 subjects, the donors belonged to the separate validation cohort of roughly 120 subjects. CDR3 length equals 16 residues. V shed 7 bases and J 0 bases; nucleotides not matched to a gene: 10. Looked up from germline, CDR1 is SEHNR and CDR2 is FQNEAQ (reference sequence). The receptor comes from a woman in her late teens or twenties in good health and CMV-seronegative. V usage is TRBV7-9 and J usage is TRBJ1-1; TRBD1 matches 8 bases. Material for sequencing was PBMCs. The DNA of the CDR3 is TGTGCCAGCACCCCCAGGGACAGGAGGATGAACACTGAAGCTTTCTTT. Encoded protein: CASTPRDRRMNTEAFF. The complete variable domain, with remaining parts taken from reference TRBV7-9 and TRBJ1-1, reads DTGVSQNPRHKITKRGQNVTFRCDPISEHNRLYWYRQTLGQGPEFLTYFQNEAQLEKSRLLSDRFSAERPKGSFSTLEIQRTEQGDSAMYLCASTPRDRRMNTEAFFGQGTRLTVV.